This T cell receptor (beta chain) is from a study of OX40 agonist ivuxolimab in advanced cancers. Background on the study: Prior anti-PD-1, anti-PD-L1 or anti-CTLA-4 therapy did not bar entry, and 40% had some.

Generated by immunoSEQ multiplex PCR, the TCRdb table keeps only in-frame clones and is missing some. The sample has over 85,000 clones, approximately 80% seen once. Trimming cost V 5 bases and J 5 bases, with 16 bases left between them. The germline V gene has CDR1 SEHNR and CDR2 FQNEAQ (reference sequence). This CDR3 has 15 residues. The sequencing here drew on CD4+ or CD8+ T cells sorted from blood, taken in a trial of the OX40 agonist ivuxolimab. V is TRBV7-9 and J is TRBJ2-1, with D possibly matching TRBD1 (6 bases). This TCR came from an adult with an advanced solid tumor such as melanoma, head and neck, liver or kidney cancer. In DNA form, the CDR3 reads TGTGCCAGCAGCCCCAGGGGATGGGCGGACAATGAGCAGTTCTTC. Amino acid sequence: CASSPRGWADNEQFF.